What follows are 20 T cell receptor beta chains derived from one specimen sequenced in a study of blood T cell repertoires in COVID-19. Profiled with immunoSEQ multiplex PCR; TCRdb holds only in-frame clones, not every one. This sample has around 290,000 clones, with around 89% found just once. Sequencing was done on a sample of PBMCs or T cells enriched from blood (not recorded which). The origin of the receptors is a woman aged 60 to 75 in a cohort exposed to, infected with or recovered from COVID-19 (not recorded which).

This rearrangement joins TRBV11-2 to TRBJ2-1; tentatively, D is TRBD2 (6 bases). CDR3 length: 13 residues. The V end was cut by 0 bases, the J end by 11 bases, with 11 bases between. Germline lookup yields CDR1 SGHAT and CDR2 FQNNGV. DNA of the CDR3: TGTGCCAGCAGCTTAGATCGGGAGCGAAAGCAGTTCTTC. Its protein is CASSLDRERKQFF. Drawing the rest from reference TRBV11-2 and TRBJ2-1, the complete variable domain is EAGVAQSPRYKIIEKRQSVAFWCNPISGHATLYWYQQILGQGPKLLIQFQNNGVVDDSQLPKDRFSAERLKGVDSTLKIQPAKLEDSAVYLCASSLDRERKQFFGPGTRLTVL.

This clone was counted a single time. The V and J genes are TRBV5-1 and TRBJ2-4; 12 nucleotides match TRBD1. Germline V CDR1 and CDR2: SGHRS, YFSETQ. The V segment lost 4 bases and the J segment 12 bases; nucleotides outside the gene matches: 14. The CDR3 runs to 16 residues. CDR3 amino acids: CASSPGGTGGQGTQYF. CDR3 in DNA: TGCGCCAGCAGCCCGGGAGGGACAGGGGGCCAAGGTACTCAGTACTTC.

The rearrangement joins TRBV6-5 to TRBJ2-7; D is possibly TRBD1 (6 bases). Germline V gives CDR1 MNHEY, CDR2 SVGAGI. The CDR3 length is 16 residues. V was trimmed by 0 bases and J by 6 bases, leaving 18 bases between them. CDR3 DNA: TGTGCCAGCAGTTACTCGTACGGAGCTCGAGGGGGCGAGCAGTACTTC. Its protein is CASSYSYGARGGEQYF.

This clone was seen more than once but under ten times. The chain carries TRBV28 and TRBJ1-4; no clear D gene. The CDR3 totals 15 residues. Trimming left V 7 bases short and J 3 bases short, with 15 bases between. Germline CDR1 reads MDHEN; CDR2 reads SYDVKM. CDR3 loop: CASKRGPAPNEKLFF. For the CDR3, the DNA is TGTGCCAGCAAACGAGGTCCAGCCCCTAATGAAAAACTGTTTTTT.

The count of this clone is one. The chain uses TRBV15 and TRBJ2-7; D is perhaps TRBD1 (5 bases). The CDR3 runs 13 residues. Germline V gives CDR1 LNHNV, CDR2 YYDKDF (reference sequence). V gave up 4 bases and J gave up 0 bases, with 7 bases separating them. Written as DNA, the CDR3 is TGTGCCACCAGCAAGGACAACTCCTACGAGCAGTACTTC. Encoded protein: CATSKDNSYEQYF. The full variable domain, completed using reference TRBV15 and TRBJ2-7, is DAMVIQNPRYQVTQFGKPVTLSCSQTLNHNVMYWYQQKSSQAPKLLFHYYDKDFNNEADTPDNFQSRRPNTSFCFLDIRSPGLGDTAMYLCATSKDNSYEQYFGPGTRLTVT.

This chain joins TRBV4-1 and TRBJ2-5; D ambiguous. V gave up 4 bases and J gave up 5 bases, with 11 bases separating them. The germline V gene encodes CDR1 MGHRA and CDR2 YSYEKL. The CDR3 has 13 amino acids. CDR3 nucleotides: TGCGCCAGCAGCCCCCCTAGTGGGGAGACCCAGTACTTC. Translation: CASSPPSGETQYF.

The V call is TRBV9, the J call TRBJ2-7; 9 bases fit TRBD1. CDR1 and CDR2 (germline): SGDLS, YYNGEE. The junction had 5 bases not matched to a gene; V was cut back by 0 bases and J by 4 bases. The CDR3 sequence is 15 residues long. The CDR3 sequence is CASSVATGTGYEQYF. The DNA for the CDR3 is TGTGCCAGCAGCGTAGCTACGGGGACAGGGTACGAGCAGTACTTC.

The chain combines TRBV4-3 with TRBJ2-1; 8 bases fit TRBD2. CDR3 length: 17 residues. The V gene's germline CDR1 is LGHNA and CDR2 YSLEER. The V gene end was trimmed by 0 bases and the J gene end by 8 bases; junction bases not matched to a gene: 12. DNA of the CDR3: TGCGCCAGCAGCCAAGAAGGGCCAGCGGGAGAGACCTATGAGCAGTTCTTC. It yields the protein CASSQEGPAGETYEQFF.

This clone was found once. Here the CDR3 reads CASTTGSGTGGTSPLHF. CDR3 DNA sequence: TGTGCCAGCACTACGGGTTCCGGGACAGGTGGTACTTCACCCCTCCACTTT. This rearrangement joins TRBV7-9 to TRBJ1-6; 8 positions agree with TRBD1. The CDR3 is 17 amino acids. With V trimmed by 7 bases and J by 9 bases, 17 bases remained unmatched. CDR1 SEHNR and CDR2 FQNEAQ come from the germline V gene (reference sequence).

The chain carries TRBV14 and TRBJ1-2; 8 bases align to TRBD1. Trimming cost V 3 bases and J 4 bases; bases outside gene matches: 4. Germline V gene lookup returns CDR1 SGHDN and CDR2 FVKESK. CDR3 length: 14 residues. CDR3 in amino acids: CASSHSGTGYGYTF. CDR3 nucleotides: TGTGCCAGCAGCCACTCCGGGACAGGCTATGGCTACACCTTC.

The rearrangement uses TRBV7-3 and TRBJ2-3, with 8 bases matching TRBD1. V was pared by 2 bases and J by 2 bases, with 6 bases of the junction left unmatched. Looked up from germline, CDR1 is SGHTA and CDR2 is FQGTGA. This CDR3 is 16 amino acids long. The CDR3 nucleotides are TGTGCCAGCAGCTTAGCAGGGGGCGCCTCCACAGATACGCAGTATTTT. This codes for CASSLAGGASTDTQYF.

The V call is TRBV7-9, the J call TRBJ2-1; 8 bases fit TRBD1. This CDR3 region has 16 residues. The germline V gene encodes CDR1 SEHNR and CDR2 FQNEAQ (reference sequence). Trimming cost V 0 bases and J 7 bases; bases outside gene matches: 8. CDR3 sequence: CASSLAGRGLFNEQFF. Written as DNA, the CDR3 is TGTGCCAGCAGCTTAGCAGGCAGGGGGCTTTTTAATGAGCAGTTCTTC.

This rearrangement joins TRBV10-3 to TRBJ2-5; 7 positions match TRBD2. CDR1 is ENHRY, CDR2 SYGVKD, per germline. This CDR3 is built from 14 residues. The V gene end was trimmed by 2 bases and the J gene end by 1 base; junction bases not matched to a gene: 1. The CDR3 protein is CAISEGGGQETQYF. CDR3 DNA: TGTGCCATCAGTGAGGGCGGGGGCCAAGAGACCCAGTACTTC.

This chain's CDR3 is CAIGGTGSNSYNSPLHF. The CDR3 nucleotides are TGTGCCATCGGGGGGACAGGGTCGAACTCCTATAATTCACCCCTCCACTTT. The gene calls are TRBV10-3 and TRBJ1-6, with 9 positions matching TRBD1. Losses at the gene ends were 8 bases for V and 0 bases for J; bases not matched to a gene: 8. The CDR3 contains 17 residues. CDR1 ENHRY and CDR2 SYGVKD come from the germline V gene.

The genes are TRBV6-5 and TRBJ1-6, with 8 positions matching TRBD1. Germline V gene data show CDR1 as MNHEY and CDR2 as SVGAGI. The CDR3 spans 15 residues. Trimming at V came to 6 bases and at J to 9 bases, leaving 10 bases not matched to a gene. CDR3 nucleotides: TGTGCCAGCAGACCTGACAGGGGACATGCTTCACCCCTCCACTTT. As protein: CASRPDRGHASPLHF.

There are a few counts of this clone. This chain joins TRBV19 and TRBJ1-1; 7 bases are a match to TRBD1. Germline assignment: CDR1 LNHDA and CDR2 SQIVND (reference sequence). V lost 5 bases and J lost 6; bases outside the gene matches: 12. CDR3 length equals 15 residues. CDR3 bases: TGTGCCAGTAGTTCACGCAGGGGGATTGGGTCTGAAGCTTTCTTT. Translating gives CASSSRRGIGSEAFF. Full variable domain (rest looked up from reference TRBV19 and TRBJ1-1): DGGITQSPKYLFRKEGQNVTLSCEQNLNHDAMYWYRQDPGQGLRLIYYSQIVNDFQKGDIAEGYSVSREKKESFPLTVTSAQKNPTAFYLCASSSRRGIGSEAFFGQGTRLTVV.

The chain carries TRBV6-5 and TRBJ1-2, with TRBD1 identical over 7 bases. The CDR3 sequence is 15 residues long. Germline trimming cut 5 bases from V and 0 bases from J; bases unmatched to any gene: 6. Germline V gene data show CDR1 as MNHEY and CDR2 as SVGAGI. CDR3 sequence reads: CASSRQGQSNYGYTF. The DNA of the CDR3 is TGTGCCAGCAGTAGACAGGGACAGTCTAACTATGGCTACACCTTC.

The chain combines TRBV5-4 with TRBJ2-7, with 9 bases identical to TRBD1. Unmatched junction bases numbered 12, after V lost 4 bases and J lost 7 bases. Germline loops: CDR1 SGHNT, CDR2 YYREEE (reference sequence). The CDR3 extends over 15 amino acids. The CDR3 loop reads CASSDGTGRREEQYF. Written as DNA, the CDR3 is TGTGCCAGCAGCGACGGGACAGGGAGGAGAGAGGAGCAGTACTTC.

This chain joins TRBV28 and TRBJ2-7; 7 bases are shared with TRBD2. The trim removed 7 bases at V and 7 bases at J, leaving 7 bases unmatched. Germline lookup yields CDR1 MDHEN and CDR2 SYDVKM. The CDR3 is 12 residues long. CDR3 in DNA: TGTGCCAGCAACCGGCGGGGGTGGGAGCAGTACTTC. Translating gives CASNRRGWEQYF.

This chain links TRBV25-1 with TRBJ2-1, with 12 bases fitting TRBD2. The CDR3 sequence is 18 residues long. V lost 1 base to trimming and J lost 2 bases; unmatched junction nucleotides: 6. Germline V lookup: CDR1 MGHDK, CDR2 SYGVNS. The CDR3 spells CASSELKTSGRTYNEQFF. The CDR3 nucleotides are TGTGCCAGCAGTGAATTGAAGACTAGCGGGAGAACCTACAATGAGCAGTTCTTC.